Below are 17 T cell receptor beta chains sequenced from a single sample in a study of blood T cell repertoires in COVID-19. Method: immunoSEQ multiplex PCR; TCRdb's copy keeps in-frame clones and lacks some. The table records a few hundred thousand clones, around 93% of them present only once. Sequencing was carried out using PBMCs or T cells enriched from blood (not recorded which). Receptors were obtained from a human donor in a cohort exposed to, infected with or recovered from COVID-19 (not recorded which). The donor label of this sample is uncertain.

This chain links TRBV6-1 with TRBJ2-2, with no clear D. Germline V lookup: CDR1 MNHNS, CDR2 SASEGT. The CDR3 is 13 residues long. Trimming cost V 3 bases and J 6 bases, with 8 bases left between them. CDR3 sequence reads: CASSDQFPGELFF. CDR3 DNA sequence: TGTGCCAGCAGTGATCAGTTCCCCGGGGAGCTGTTTTTT.

This sequence joins TRBV27 and TRBJ1-3; no definite D call. This CDR3 contains 16 residues. Looked up from germline, CDR1 is MNHEY and CDR2 is SMNVEV (reference sequence). V was trimmed by 5 bases and J by 4 bases, leaving 18 bases between them. The CDR3 DNA sequence: TGTGCCAGCAGTCCCCGCGGCGGGGAAGGAGGAAACACCATATATTTT. Its translation: CASSPRGGEGGNTIYF.

This sequence joins TRBV6-1 and TRBJ1-1; 7 positions match TRBD1. The CDR3 loop spans 16 amino acids. With V trimmed by 1 base and J by 3 bases, 8 bases remained unmatched. Germline CDR1 MNHNS, CDR2 SASEGT. The DNA for the CDR3 is TGTGCCAGCAGTGAAGAGGTAGGGGGCGCGGACACTGAAGCTTTCTTT. Its protein product is CASSEEVGGADTEAFF.

The chain carries TRBV12-3 or TRBV12-4 and TRBJ2-5, with TRBD1 matching 10 bases. CDR3 length: 13 amino acids. The V and J ends lost 6 bases and 5 bases, in that order; junction bases with no gene match: 3. DNA of the CDR3: TGTGCCAGCAGGACAGGGGGCGGGGAGACCCAGTACTTC. Its protein product is CASRTGGGETQYF.

This chain connects TRBV10-3 to TRBJ2-7, with D possibly being TRBD2 (7 bases). There are 12 residues in the CDR3. Per the germline V gene, CDR1 is ENHRY and CDR2 is SYGVKD. CDR3 amino acids: CALGGRNNEQYF. The CDR3 region has the DNA TGTGCTTTGGGGGGGCGCAACAACGAGCAGTACTTC.

This clone was seen a single time. The chain couples TRBV3-1 (or the pseudogene TRBV3-2) to TRBJ1-3, with 7 bases matching TRBD1. Unmatched junction bases numbered 7, after V lost 8 bases and J lost 0 bases. CDR1 and CDR2 from the germline V gene are LGHDT and YNNKEL (reference sequence). This CDR3 has 15 residues. CDR3 region: CASYDRAGSGNTIYF. DNA of the CDR3: TGTGCCAGCTACGACAGGGCTGGCTCTGGAAACACCATATATTTT.

The V and J genes are TRBV21-1 and TRBJ1-1; no check of the table's D call, TRBD1, against the DNA was made. TRBV21-1 is a pseudogene. The CDR3 has 12 residues. The CDR3 nucleotides read TGTGCCAGCAGTTTCGACAGGGGGAGAGCTTTCTTT. Translated: CASSFDRGRAFF.

This clone occurred once. This rearrangement joins TRBV5-6 to TRBJ2-7, with TRBD2 identical over 10 bases. Germline V lookup: CDR1 SGHDT, CDR2 YYEEEE. V lost 3 bases to trimming and J lost 7 bases; unmatched junction nucleotides: 10. This CDR3 is built from 15 residues. CDR3 sequence (DNA): TGTGCCAGCAGCTCCCAGCGGGGGGGCCGACTGGAGCAGTACTTC. As protein: CASSSQRGGRLEQYF.

The chain employs TRBV9 and TRBJ2-5; 9 positions agree with TRBD1. V lost 3 bases to trimming and J lost 4 bases; unmatched junction nucleotides: 7. The CDR3 runs to 15 residues. The germline gives CDR1 SGDLS, CDR2 YYNGEE. CDR3 in amino acids: CASSAGQGGGETQYF. CDR3 sequence (DNA): TGTGCCAGCAGCGCGGGACAGGGTGGGGGAGAGACCCAGTACTTC.

The V call is TRBV11-1, the J call TRBJ1-5; D is undetermined. Germline CDR1 reads SGHAT; CDR2 reads FQDESV (reference sequence). V was cut by 5 bases and J by 0 bases, with 8 bases left in between. This CDR3 has 14 residues. CDR3 in amino acids: CASSRGYSNQPQHF. In DNA, the CDR3 is TGTGCCAGCAGCCGGGGTTATAGCAATCAGCCCCAGCATTTT.

The rearrangement joins TRBV7-9 to TRBJ2-6; 10 bases are shared with TRBD2. The ends lost 5 bases at V and 1 base at J; junction bases unmatched: 8. This CDR3 is 18 amino acids long. From germline, CDR1 is SEHNR and CDR2 FQNEAQ (reference sequence). CDR3 region: CASSPAAGLASGANVLTF. In DNA form, the CDR3 reads TGTGCCAGCAGCCCAGCGGCGGGACTAGCGTCTGGGGCCAACGTCCTGACTTTC.

This clone has a single count. The rearrangement joins TRBV25-1 to TRBJ1-2; 9 nucleotides align to TRBD1. Germline lookup yields CDR1 MGHDK and CDR2 SYGVNS. V shed 3 bases and J 3 bases; nucleotides not matched to a gene: 5. The CDR3 spans 15 residues. Here the CDR3 reads CASSDYRGPHYGYTF. Written as DNA, the CDR3 is TGTGCCAGCAGTGACTACAGGGGGCCGCACTATGGCTACACCTTC.

This chain connects TRBV6-5 to TRBJ1-2; TRBD1 aligns across 12 bases. Germline CDR1 MNHEY, CDR2 SVGAGI. The CDR3 is 14 residues long. The V segment lost 5 bases and the J segment 8 bases; nucleotides outside the gene matches: 6. CDR3 nucleotide sequence: TGTGCCAGCAGTCGGGGACAGGGGGCGAAAGGCTACACCTTC. Translating it yields CASSRGQGAKGYTF.

This chain uses TRBV6-5 with TRBJ2-7; 7 bases are shared with TRBD2. V shed 7 bases, J shed 3 bases, and the junction held 9 bases outside the gene matches. Germline-derived CDR1 and CDR2 are MNHEY and SVGAGI. CDR3 size: 14 residues. The CDR3 loop is CASTEGRASYEQYF. The CDR3 region has the DNA TGTGCCAGCACCGAGGGGAGGGCCAGCTACGAGCAGTACTTC.

This rearrangement joins TRBV18 to TRBJ1-2; the match to TRBD1 covers 7 bases. Germline V gene sequence: CDR1 KGHSH, CDR2 LQKENI. Trimming at V came to 4 bases and at J to 6 bases, leaving 5 bases not matched to a gene. The CDR3 covers 13 residues. CDR3 in DNA: TGTGCCAGCTCACAGAAGACAGGGAATGGCTACACCTTC. This sequence encodes CASSQKTGNGYTF. The variable domain in full, with the rest retrieved from reference TRBV18 and TRBJ1-2, is NAGVMQNPRHLVRRRGQEARLRCSPMKGHSHVYWYRQLPEEGLKFMVYLQKENIIDESGMPKERFSAEFPKEGPSILRIQQVVRGDSAAYFCASSQKTGNGYTFGSGTRLTVV.

V usage is TRBV9 and J usage is TRBJ2-5, with TRBD2 identical over 7 bases. CDR3 size: 15 residues. Germline trimming cut 1 base from V and 1 base from J; bases unmatched to any gene: 4. Looked up from germline, CDR1 is SGDLS and CDR2 is YYNGEE. In DNA, the CDR3 is TGTGCCAGCAGCGTAAGCGGGGCCAGCCAAGAGACCCAGTACTTC. Translation gives CASSVSGASQETQYF.

The genes are TRBV6-4 and TRBJ2-2, with 8 bases fitting TRBD1. With 4 bases clipped from V and 6 bases from J, the junction kept 4 bases outside the gene matches. This CDR3 region has 14 residues. Germline loops: CDR1 MRHNA, CDR2 SNTAGT. The CDR3, as DNA: TGTGCCAGCAGTGCATACAGGGGGTCCGGGGAGCTGTTTTTT. Translation gives CASSAYRGSGELFF.